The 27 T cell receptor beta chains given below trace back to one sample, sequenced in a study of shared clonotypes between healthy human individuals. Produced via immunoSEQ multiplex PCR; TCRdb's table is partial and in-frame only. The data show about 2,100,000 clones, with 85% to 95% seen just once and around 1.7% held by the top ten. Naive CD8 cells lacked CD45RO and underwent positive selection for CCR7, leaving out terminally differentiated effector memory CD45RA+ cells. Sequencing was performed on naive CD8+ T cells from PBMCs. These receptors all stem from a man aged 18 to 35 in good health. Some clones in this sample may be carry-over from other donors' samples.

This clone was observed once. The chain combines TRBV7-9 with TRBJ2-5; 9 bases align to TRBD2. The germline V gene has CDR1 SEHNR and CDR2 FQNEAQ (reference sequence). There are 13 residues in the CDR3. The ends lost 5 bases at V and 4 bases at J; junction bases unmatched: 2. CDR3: CASSRAGGETQYF. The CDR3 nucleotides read TGTGCCAGCAGCAGAGCGGGAGGAGAGACCCAGTACTTC.

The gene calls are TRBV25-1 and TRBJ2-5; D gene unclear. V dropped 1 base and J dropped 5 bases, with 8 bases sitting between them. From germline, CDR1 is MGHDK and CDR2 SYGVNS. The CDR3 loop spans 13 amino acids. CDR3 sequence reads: CASSESVGETQYF. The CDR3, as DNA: TGTGCCAGCAGTGAATCTGTTGGGGAGACCCAGTACTTC.

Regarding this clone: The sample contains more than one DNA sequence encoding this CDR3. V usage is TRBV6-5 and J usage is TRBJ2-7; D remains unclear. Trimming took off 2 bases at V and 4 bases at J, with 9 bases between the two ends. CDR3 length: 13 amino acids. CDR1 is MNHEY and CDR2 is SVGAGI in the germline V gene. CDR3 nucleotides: TGTGCCAGCAGTTACCGTGTAGGATACGAGCAGTACTTC. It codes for CASSYRVGYEQYF.

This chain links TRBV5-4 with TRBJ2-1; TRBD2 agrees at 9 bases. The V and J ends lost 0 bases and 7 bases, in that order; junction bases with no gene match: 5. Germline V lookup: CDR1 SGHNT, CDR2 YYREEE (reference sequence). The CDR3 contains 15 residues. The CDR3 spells CASSLGLAGYNEQFF. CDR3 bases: TGTGCCAGCAGCTTGGGGCTAGCGGGATATAATGAGCAGTTCTTC.

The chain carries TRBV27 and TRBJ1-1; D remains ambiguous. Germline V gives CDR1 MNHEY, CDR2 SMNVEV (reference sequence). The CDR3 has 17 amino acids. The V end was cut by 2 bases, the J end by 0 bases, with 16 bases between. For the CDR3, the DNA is TGTGCCAGCAGTTTACACGGCGGCTACGCTGTGAACACTGAAGCTTTCTTT. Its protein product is CASSLHGGYAVNTEAFF.

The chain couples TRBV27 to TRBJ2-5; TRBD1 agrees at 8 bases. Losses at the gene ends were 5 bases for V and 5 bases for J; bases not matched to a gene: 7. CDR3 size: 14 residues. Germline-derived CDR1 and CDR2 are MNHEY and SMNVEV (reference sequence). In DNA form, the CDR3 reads TGTGCCAGCAGTAACCGGGACAGGCCGGAGACCCAGTACTTC. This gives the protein CASSNRDRPETQYF.

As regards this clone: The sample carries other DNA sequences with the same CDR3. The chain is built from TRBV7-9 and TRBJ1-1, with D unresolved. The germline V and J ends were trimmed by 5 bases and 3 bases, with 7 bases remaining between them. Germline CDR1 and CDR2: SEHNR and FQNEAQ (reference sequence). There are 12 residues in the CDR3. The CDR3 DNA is TGTGCCAGCAGCCCCGGGGACACTGAAGCTTTCTTT. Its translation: CASSPGDTEAFF. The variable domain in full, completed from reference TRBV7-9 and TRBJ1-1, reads DTGVSQNPRHKITKRGQNVTFRCDPISEHNRLYWYRQTLGQGPEFLTYFQNEAQLEKSRLLSDRFSAERPKGSFSTLEIQRTEQGDSAMYLCASSPGDTEAFFGQGTRLTVV.

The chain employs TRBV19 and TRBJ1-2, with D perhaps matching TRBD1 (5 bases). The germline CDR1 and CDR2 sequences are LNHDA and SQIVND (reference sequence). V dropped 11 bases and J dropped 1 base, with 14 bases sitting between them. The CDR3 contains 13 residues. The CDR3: CASQGVLNYGYTF. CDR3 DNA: TGTGCCTCTCAGGGCGTTCTTAACTATGGCTACACCTTC.

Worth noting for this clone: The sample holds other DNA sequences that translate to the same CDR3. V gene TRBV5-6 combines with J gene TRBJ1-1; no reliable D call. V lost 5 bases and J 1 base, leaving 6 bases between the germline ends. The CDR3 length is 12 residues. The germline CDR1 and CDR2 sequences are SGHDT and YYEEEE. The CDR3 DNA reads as TGTGCCAGCAGAACCGGGAACACTGAAGCTTTCTTT. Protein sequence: CASRTGNTEAFF.

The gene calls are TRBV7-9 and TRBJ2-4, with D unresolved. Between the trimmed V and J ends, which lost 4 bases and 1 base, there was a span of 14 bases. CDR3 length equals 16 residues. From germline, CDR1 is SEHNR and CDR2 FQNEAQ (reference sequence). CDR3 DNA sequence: TGTGCCAGCAGCTCGCCCCTTTCCGAGGCCAAAAACATTCAGTACTTC. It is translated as CASSSPLSEAKNIQYF.

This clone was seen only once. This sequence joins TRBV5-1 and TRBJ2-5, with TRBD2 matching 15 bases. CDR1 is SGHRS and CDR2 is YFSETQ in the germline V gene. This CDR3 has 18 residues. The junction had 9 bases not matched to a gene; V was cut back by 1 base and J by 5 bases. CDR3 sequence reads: CASSLWTSGRDSGETQYF. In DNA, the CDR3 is TGCGCCAGCAGCTTGTGGACTAGCGGGAGGGATAGCGGGGAGACCCAGTACTTC.

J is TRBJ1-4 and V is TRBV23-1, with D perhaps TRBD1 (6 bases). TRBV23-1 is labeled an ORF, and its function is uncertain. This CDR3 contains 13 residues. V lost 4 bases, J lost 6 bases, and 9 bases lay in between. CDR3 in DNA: TGCGCCAGCAGTCGGGCAGGGGATGAAAAACTGTTTTTT. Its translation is CASSRAGDEKLFF.

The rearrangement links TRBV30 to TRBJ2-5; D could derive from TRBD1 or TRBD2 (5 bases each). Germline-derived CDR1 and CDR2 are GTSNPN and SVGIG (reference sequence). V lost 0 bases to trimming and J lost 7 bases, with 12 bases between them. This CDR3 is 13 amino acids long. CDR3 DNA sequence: TGTGCCTGGAGTGTACTCCAGGGACGGACCCAGTACTTC. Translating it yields CAWSVLQGRTQYF. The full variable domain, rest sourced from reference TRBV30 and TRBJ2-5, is SQTIHQWPATLVQPVGSPLSLECTVEGTSNPNLYWYRQAAGRGLQLLFYSVGIGQISSEVPQNLSASRPQDRQFILSSKKLLLSDSGFYLCAWSVLQGRTQYFGPGTRLLVL.

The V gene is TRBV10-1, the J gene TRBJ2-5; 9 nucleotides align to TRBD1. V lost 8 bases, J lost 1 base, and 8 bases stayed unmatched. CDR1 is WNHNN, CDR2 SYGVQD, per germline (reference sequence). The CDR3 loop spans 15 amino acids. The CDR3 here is CASGDRVIPQETQYF. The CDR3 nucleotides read TGCGCCAGCGGGGACAGGGTAATCCCCCAAGAGACCCAGTACTTC.

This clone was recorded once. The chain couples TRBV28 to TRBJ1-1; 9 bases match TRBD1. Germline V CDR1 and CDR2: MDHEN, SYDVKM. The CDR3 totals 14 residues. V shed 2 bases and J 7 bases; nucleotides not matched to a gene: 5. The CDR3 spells CASSLAGTGFEAFF. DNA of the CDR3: TGTGCCAGCAGTTTAGCCGGGACAGGGTTTGAAGCTTTCTTT.

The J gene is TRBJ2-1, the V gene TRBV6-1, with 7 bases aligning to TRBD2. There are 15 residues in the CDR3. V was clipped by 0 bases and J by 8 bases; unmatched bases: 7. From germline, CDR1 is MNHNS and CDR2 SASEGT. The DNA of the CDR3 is TGTGCCAGCAGTGAAGCGGGAGGGCCGGGGTATGAGCAGTTCTTC. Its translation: CASSEAGGPGYEQFF.

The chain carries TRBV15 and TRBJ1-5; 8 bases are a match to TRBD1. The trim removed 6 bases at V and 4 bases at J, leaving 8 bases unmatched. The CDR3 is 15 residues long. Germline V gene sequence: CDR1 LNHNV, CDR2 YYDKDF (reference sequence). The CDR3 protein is CATSKDRGVNQPQHF. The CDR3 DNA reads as TGTGCCACCAGTAAAGACAGGGGAGTTAATCAGCCCCAGCATTTT.

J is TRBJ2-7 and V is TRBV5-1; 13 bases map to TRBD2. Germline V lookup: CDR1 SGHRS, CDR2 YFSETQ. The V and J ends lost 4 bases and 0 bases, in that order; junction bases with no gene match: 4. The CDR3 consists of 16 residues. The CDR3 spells CASSLGLAGLSYEQYF. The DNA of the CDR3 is TGCGCCAGCAGCCTGGGACTAGCGGGGCTCTCCTACGAGCAGTACTTC.

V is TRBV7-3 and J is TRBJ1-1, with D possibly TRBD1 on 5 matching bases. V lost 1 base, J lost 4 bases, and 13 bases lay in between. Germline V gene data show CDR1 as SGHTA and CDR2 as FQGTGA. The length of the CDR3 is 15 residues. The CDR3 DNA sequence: TGTGCCAGCAGCTTAATGGTCGCCAGGGCCACTGAAGCTTTCTTT. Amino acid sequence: CASSLMVARATEAFF.

The CDR3 spells CASRAQNYYEQYF. The CDR3 DNA reads as TGTGCCAGCAGGGCTCAGAACTACTACGAGCAGTACTTC. The rearrangement joins TRBV28 to TRBJ2-7, with D hard to call. V was clipped by 6 bases and J by 3 bases, with 12 bases between them. From germline, CDR1 is MDHEN and CDR2 SYDVKM. The CDR3 spans 13 residues. The full variable domain, its missing parts supplied by reference TRBV28 and TRBJ2-7, is DVKVTQSSRYLVKRTGEKVFLECVQDMDHENMFWYRQDPGLGLRLIYFSYDVKMKEKGDIPEGYSVSREKKERFSLILESASTNQTSMYLCASRAQNYYEQYFGPGTRLTVT.

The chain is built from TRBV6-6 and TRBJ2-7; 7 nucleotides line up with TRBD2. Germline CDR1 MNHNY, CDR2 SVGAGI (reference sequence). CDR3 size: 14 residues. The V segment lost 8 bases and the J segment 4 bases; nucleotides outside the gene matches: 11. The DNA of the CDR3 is TGTGCCAGCGGACACAGGCGGGAGATTTACGAGCAGTACTTC. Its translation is CASGHRREIYEQYF.

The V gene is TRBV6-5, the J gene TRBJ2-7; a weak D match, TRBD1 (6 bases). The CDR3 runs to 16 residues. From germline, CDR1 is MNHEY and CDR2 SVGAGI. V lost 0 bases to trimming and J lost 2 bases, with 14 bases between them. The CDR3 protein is CASSYSPETGPYEQYF. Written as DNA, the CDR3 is TGTGCCAGCAGTTACTCCCCCGAGACAGGTCCCTACGAGCAGTACTTC.

The CDR3 spells CASSLDGIGVNTEAFF. The DNA of the CDR3 is TGTGCCAGCAGTTTAGATGGTATTGGAGTAAACACTGAAGCTTTCTTT. The chain uses TRBV28 and TRBJ1-1, with D hard to call. The CDR3 loop spans 16 amino acids. Germline V gene data show CDR1 as MDHEN and CDR2 as SYDVKM. Trimming stripped 2 bases from V and 2 bases from J, with 15 bases between. The full variable domain, in which reference TRBV28 and TRBJ1-1 provide the parts outside the CDR3, is DVKVTQSSRYLVKRTGEKVFLECVQDMDHENMFWYRQDPGLGLRLIYFSYDVKMKEKGDIPEGYSVSREKKERFSLILESASTNQTSMYLCASSLDGIGVNTEAFFGQGTRLTVV.

CDR3 residues: CASSSPLADLYEQYF. The CDR3 DNA follows: TGTGCCAGCAGTTCGCCCCTAGCGGACCTCTACGAGCAGTACTTC. The genes are TRBV27 and TRBJ2-7; TRBD2 matches 7 bases. The ends lost 4 bases at V and 3 bases at J; junction bases unmatched: 9. The CDR3 extends over 15 amino acids. Looked up from germline, CDR1 is MNHEY and CDR2 is SMNVEV (reference sequence).

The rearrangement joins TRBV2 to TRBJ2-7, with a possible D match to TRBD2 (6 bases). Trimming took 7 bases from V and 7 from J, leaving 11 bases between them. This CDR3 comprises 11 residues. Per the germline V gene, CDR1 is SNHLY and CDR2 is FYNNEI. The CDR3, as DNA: TGTGCCAGCATCGAGGGGAGGGAGCAGTACTTC. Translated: CASIEGREQYF. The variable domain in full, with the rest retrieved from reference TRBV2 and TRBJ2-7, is EPEVTQTPSHQVTQMGQEVILRCVPISNHLYFYWYRQILGQKVEFLVSFYNNEISEKSEIFDDQFSVERPDGSNFTLKIRSTKLEDSAMYFCASIEGREQYFGPGTRLTVT.

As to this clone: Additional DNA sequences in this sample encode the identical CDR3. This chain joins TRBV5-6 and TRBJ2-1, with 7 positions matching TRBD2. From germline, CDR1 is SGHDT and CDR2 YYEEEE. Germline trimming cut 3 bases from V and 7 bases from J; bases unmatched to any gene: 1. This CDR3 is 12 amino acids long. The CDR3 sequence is CASSSGGNEQFF. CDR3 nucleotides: TGTGCCAGCAGCTCGGGAGGTAATGAGCAGTTCTTC.

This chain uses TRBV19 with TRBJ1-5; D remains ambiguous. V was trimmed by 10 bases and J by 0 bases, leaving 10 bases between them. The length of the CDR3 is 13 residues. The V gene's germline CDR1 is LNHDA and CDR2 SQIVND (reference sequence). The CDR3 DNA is TGTGCCACCGACACAGCTAGCAATCAGCCCCAGCATTTT. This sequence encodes CATDTASNQPQHF.